The 20 T cell receptor beta chains listed next were all sequenced from one sample in a study of cytomegalovirus exposure and HLA in healthy donors. This PCR relied on a set of 60 Vbeta primers and 13 Jbeta primers. Assay: immunoSEQ multiplex PCR; the TCRdb copy retains only in-frame clones and omits some. This repertoire shows approximately 160,000 clones, about four fifths found once; its top ten account for about 1.6%. Sequencing was carried out using PBMCs. These receptors were collected from a girl between 5 and 17 years old in good health and CMV-seropositive.

The chain joins TRBV7-2 to TRBJ2-1; 8 bases fit TRBD2. The junction had 14 bases not matched to a gene; V was cut back by 4 bases and J by 15 bases. This CDR3 is 14 amino acids long. Germline V gene lookup returns CDR1 SGHTA and CDR2 FQGNSA. CDR3 protein: CASSSDLAGHRPFF. CDR3 DNA: TGTGCCAGCAGCTCCGATCTAGCGGGCCACAGACCGTTCTTC.

There are a few counts of this clone. The rearrangement links TRBV11-3 to TRBJ2-5, with 8 bases identical to TRBD1. After removal of 3 bases from V and 5 bases from J, the junction contained 8 bases not matched to a gene. CDR1 is SGHNT, CDR2 YENEEA, per germline. The CDR3 runs to 15 residues. CDR3 region: CASSLGTGGRETQYF. Here the CDR3 DNA reads TGTGCCAGCAGCTTGGGAACAGGGGGGCGGGAGACCCAGTACTTC.

This clone was picked up one time. The chain has TRBV7-2 and TRBJ2-5; 9 nucleotides match TRBD2. The CDR3 length is 15 residues. Germline-derived CDR1 and CDR2 are SGHTA and FQGNSA. V was pared by 6 bases and J by 5 bases, with 10 bases of the junction left unmatched. CDR3 loop: CASRVTSGRWETQYF. The CDR3 nucleotides are TGTGCCAGCAGGGTAACTAGCGGGCGTTGGGAGACCCAGTACTTC.

The chain links TRBV29-1 to TRBJ2-1, with TRBD2 as a possible D gene (6 bases). The CDR3 is made up of 13 amino acids. The ends were cut back, 4 bases at V and 7 bases at J, with 14 bases in the middle. Germline V gene lookup returns CDR1 SQVTM and CDR2 ANQGSEA. CDR3 sequence (DNA): TGCAGCGTTGTGGGACCCCGGGAGAATGAGCAGTTCTTC. Its protein product is CSVVGPRENEQFF.

The chain links TRBV6-1 to TRBJ2-7; a weak D match, TRBD2 (5 bases). The CDR3 covers 16 residues. V was clipped by 2 bases and J by 0 bases, with 14 bases between them. Germline V lookup: CDR1 MNHNS, CDR2 SASEGT. The CDR3 nucleotides read TGTGCCAGCAGTGAATTTATATCGGGGTACTCCTACGAGCAGTACTTC. Its protein is CASSEFISGYSYEQYF.

There are a few counts of this clone. The rearrangement links TRBV7-9 to TRBJ1-2, with D maybe TRBD1 (5 bases). V dropped 3 bases and J dropped 0 bases, with 17 bases sitting between them. The CDR3 covers 17 residues. Germline lookup yields CDR1 SEHNR and CDR2 FQNEAQ (reference sequence). CDR3 in amino acids: CASSFPSETDTNYGYTF. CDR3 sequence (DNA): TGTGCCAGCAGCTTCCCCTCCGAGACGGACACTAACTATGGCTACACCTTC.

This clone has only a few counts. The J gene is TRBJ2-5, the V gene TRBV7-3, with TRBD2 as a possible D gene (5 bases). The CDR3 loop spans 15 amino acids. V gave up 1 base and J gave up 4 bases, with 13 bases separating them. CDR1 is SGHTA and CDR2 is FQGTGA in the germline V gene. The CDR3 reads CASSLIGSLGETQYF. CDR3 sequence (DNA): TGTGCCAGCAGCTTAATTGGGAGCCTAGGAGAGACCCAGTACTTC.

The chain carries TRBV10-3 and TRBJ2-1, with D possibly being TRBD2 (6 bases). Trimming pared 4 bases from V and 2 bases from J, leaving 12 bases between. Per germline, CDR1 ENHRY and CDR2 SYGVKD. This CDR3 comprises 15 residues. The CDR3 DNA follows: TGTGCCATCAGTGCCGGGAGAGACCCCTACAATGAGCAGTTCTTC. Its translation is CAISAGRDPYNEQFF.

The rearrangement joins TRBV5-1 to TRBJ1-2; 8 nucleotides line up with TRBD1. The CDR3 is 16 residues long. Looked up from germline, CDR1 is SGHRS and CDR2 is YFSETQ. Germline trimming cut 4 bases from V and 1 base from J; bases unmatched to any gene: 9. CDR3 protein: CASSLNQGAHNYGYTF. The CDR3 DNA is TGCGCCAGCAGCCTGAACCAGGGGGCGCATAACTATGGCTACACCTTC. Combining the CDR3 with reference TRBV5-1 and TRBJ1-2 gives the whole variable domain KAGVTQTPRYLIKTRGQQVTLSCSPISGHRSVSWYQQTPGQGLQFLFEYFSETQRNKGNFPGRFSGRQFSNSRSEMNVSTLELGDSALYLCASSLNQGAHNYGYTFGSGTRLTVV.

This clone was seen a handful of times. This chain uses TRBV2 with TRBJ1-2; D is perhaps TRBD1 (5 bases). Trimming removed 6 bases from V and 2 bases from J, with 10 bases in between. Germline V gene lookup returns CDR1 SNHLY and CDR2 FYNNEI. The CDR3 runs 13 residues. CDR3 DNA: TGTGCCAGCAGGGCTGACAGAAACTATGGCTACACCTTC. Protein: CASRADRNYGYTF.

J is TRBJ1-2 and V is TRBV4-3; D unclear. The V end was cut by 0 bases, the J end by 7 bases, with 15 bases between. Germline CDR1 and CDR2: LGHNA and YSLEER. The length of the CDR3 is 15 residues. The CDR3 here is CASSQDRETLRGYTF. Here the CDR3 DNA reads TGCGCCAGCAGCCAAGATCGGGAGACCCTTCGTGGCTACACCTTC.

This chain's CDR3 is CASSGVAGVAFNEQFF. The CDR3 nucleotides read TGTGCCAGCAGCGGAGTAGCGGGAGTAGCTTTCAATGAGCAGTTCTTC. The chain has TRBV7-8 and TRBJ2-1; 9 bases are shared with TRBD2. CDR1 and CDR2 from the germline V gene are SGHVS and FQNEAQ. This CDR3 spans 16 amino acids. With V trimmed by 5 bases and J by 6 bases, 11 bases remained unmatched.

V and J are TRBV5-1 and TRBJ1-1, with D maybe TRBD1 (5 bases). Trimming cost V 0 bases and J 2 bases, with 17 bases left between them. Germline CDR1 reads SGHRS; CDR2 reads YFSETQ. The CDR3 length is 17 residues. CDR3 in amino acids: CASSLDYPGVRNTEAFF. Written as DNA, the CDR3 is TGCGCCAGCAGCTTGGATTATCCGGGGGTGAGAAACACTGAAGCTTTCTTT.

The chain links TRBV2 to TRBJ1-6, with TRBD1 matching 12 bases. The CDR3 runs 17 residues. V shed 7 bases and J 5 bases; nucleotides not matched to a gene: 9. Looked up from germline, CDR1 is SNHLY and CDR2 is FYNNEI. The CDR3 reads CASNGGQGAYNNSPLHF. DNA of the CDR3: TGTGCCAGCAACGGGGGACAGGGGGCATATAATAATTCACCCCTCCACTTT. The variable domain in full, with the rest retrieved from reference TRBV2 and TRBJ1-6, is EPEVTQTPSHQVTQMGQEVILRCVPISNHLYFYWYRQILGQKVEFLVSFYNNEISEKSEIFDDQFSVERPDGSNFTLKIRSTKLEDSAMYFCASNGGQGAYNNSPLHFGNGTRLTVT.

This rearrangement joins TRBV28 to TRBJ2-7; unclear D gene. The germline V gene encodes CDR1 MDHEN and CDR2 SYDVKM. V lost 8 bases, J lost 4 bases, and 6 bases lay in between. The CDR3 sequence is 10 residues long. DNA of the CDR3: TGTGCCAGCCAAAAATACGAGCAGTACTTC. This codes for CASQKYEQYF.

The chain links TRBV7-2 to TRBJ2-2; TRBD1 is a possible D gene (6 bases). This CDR3 has 15 amino acids. Germline V gene sequence: CDR1 SGHTA, CDR2 FQGNSA. Trimming pared 4 bases from V and 5 bases from J, leaving 14 bases between. This CDR3 is CASSYTDRATGELFF. The CDR3 DNA reads as TGTGCCAGCAGCTACACGGACAGAGCTACCGGGGAGCTGTTTTTT. The whole variable domain, remainder taken from reference TRBV7-2 and TRBJ2-2, is GAGVSQSPSNKVTEKGKDVELRCDPISGHTALYWYRQSLGQGLEFLIYFQGNSAPDKSGLPSDRFSAERTGGSVSTLTIQRTQQEDSAVYLCASSYTDRATGELFFGEGSRLTVL.

The gene calls are TRBV7-8 and TRBJ2-7; perhaps TRBD1 as D (6 bases). CDR1 and CDR2 from the germline V gene are SGHVS and FQNEAQ. This CDR3 has 14 residues. Between the trimmed V and J ends, which lost 5 bases and 7 bases, there was a span of 18 bases. The CDR3 loop is CASSHLSGVREQYF. The CDR3 nucleotides read TGTGCCAGCAGCCACTTGTCAGGGGTTCGGGAGCAGTACTTC. Supplemented by reference TRBV7-8 and TRBJ2-7, the full variable domain reads GAGVSQSPRYKVAKRGQDVALRCDPISGHVSLFWYQQALGQGPEFLTYFQNEAQLDKSGLPSDRFFAERPEGSVSTLKIQRTQQEDSAVYLCASSHLSGVREQYFGPGTRLTVT.

The CDR3 coding sequence is TGCGCCAGCAGTCGTCGGACAGTCAACGGTGTCACTGAAGCTTTCTTT. Encoded protein: CASSRRTVNGVTEAFF. The chain employs TRBV5-1 and TRBJ1-1; the D gene is possibly TRBD1 (6 bases). This CDR3 is 16 amino acids long. Germline values: CDR1 SGHRS, CDR2 YFSETQ. Trimming left V 5 bases short and J 4 bases short, with 21 bases between.

The chain combines TRBV9 with TRBJ2-2, with TRBD1 identical over 8 bases. Per germline, CDR1 SGDLS and CDR2 YYNGEE. V lost 4 bases and J lost 1; bases outside the gene matches: 6. The CDR3 totals 16 residues. The CDR3 protein is CASSPLGTGNTGELFF. DNA for the CDR3: TGTGCCAGCAGCCCACTTGGGACAGGGAACACCGGGGAGCTGTTTTTT. Full variable domain (rest looked up from reference TRBV9 and TRBJ2-2): DSGVTQTPKHLITATGQRVTLRCSPRSGDLSVYWYQQSLDQGLQFLIQYYNGEERAKGNILERFSAQQFPDLHSELNLSSLELGDSALYFCASSPLGTGNTGELFFGEGSRLTVL.

The chain joins TRBV5-6 to TRBJ1-2; D not certain. This CDR3 is built from 13 residues. The germline V and J ends were trimmed by 0 bases and 4 bases, with 7 bases remaining between them. From germline, CDR1 is SGHDT and CDR2 YYEEEE. The CDR3 protein is CASSLEPGYGYTF. Written as DNA, the CDR3 is TGTGCCAGCAGCTTGGAACCGGGCTATGGCTACACCTTC.